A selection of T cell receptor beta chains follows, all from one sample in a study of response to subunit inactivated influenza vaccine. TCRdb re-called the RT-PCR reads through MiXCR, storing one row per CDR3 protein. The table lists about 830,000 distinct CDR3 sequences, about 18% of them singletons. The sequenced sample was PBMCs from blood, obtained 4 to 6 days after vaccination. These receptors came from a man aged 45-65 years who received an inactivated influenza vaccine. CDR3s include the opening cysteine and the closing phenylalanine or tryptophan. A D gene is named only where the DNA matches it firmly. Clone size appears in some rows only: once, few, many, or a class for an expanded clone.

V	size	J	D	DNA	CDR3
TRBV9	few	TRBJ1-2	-	TGTGCCAGCAGGCACGACAGCTATGGCTACACCTTC	CASRHDSYGYTF
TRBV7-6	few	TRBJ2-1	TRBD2	TGTGCCAGCAGCCTGAGCGGAACGGGGGGTGAGCAGTTCTTC	CASSLSGTGGEQFF
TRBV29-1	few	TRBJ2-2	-	TGCAGCGCTCGGGATATTCGGACCGGGGAGCTGTTTTTT	CSARDIRTGELFF
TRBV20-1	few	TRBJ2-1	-	TGCAGTGCTAGGTTACGGGACTTGAGCTCCTACAATGAGCAGTTCTTC	CSARLRDLSSYNEQFF
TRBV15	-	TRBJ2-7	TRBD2	TGTGCCACCAGCAGTTCCTCCGGGGGGAAGGGGGAGCAGTACTTC	CATSSSSGGKGEQYF
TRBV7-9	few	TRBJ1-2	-	TGTGCCAGCAGCTTATCCATGCGACCAAATGGCTACACCTTC	CASSLSMRPNGYTF
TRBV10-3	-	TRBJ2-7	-	TGTGCCATCAGTGAGTCGTGGACCTCAGAGGAGCAGTACTTC	CAISESWTSEEQYF
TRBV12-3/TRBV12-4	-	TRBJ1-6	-	TGTGCCAGCAGTTTGATGCCTAATTCACCCCTCCACTTT	CASSLMPNSPLHF
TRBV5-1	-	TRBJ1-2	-	TGCGCCAGCAGAGAGGGGACGGGGAGCGGCTACACCTTC	CASREGTGSGYTF
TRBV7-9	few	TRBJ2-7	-	TGTGCCAGCAGCCCCCCAGAGTTAGTCTACGAGCAGTACTTC	CASSPPELVYEQYF
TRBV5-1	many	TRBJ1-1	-	TGCGCCAGCAGGGAGGATTGGGGAAACACTGAAGCTTTCTTT	CASREDWGNTEAFF
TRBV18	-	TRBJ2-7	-	TGTGCCAGCTCACCGCAGACATCTTACGAGCAGTACTTC	CASSPQTSYEQYF
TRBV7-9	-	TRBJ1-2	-	TGTGCCAGCAGCCTCCTTCGGGTTGACTATGGCTACACCTTC	CASSLLRVDYGYTF
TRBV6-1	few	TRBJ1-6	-	TGTGCCAGCAGTGAGCCGACTGTTTTAAATTCACCCCTCCACTTT	CASSEPTVLNSPLHF
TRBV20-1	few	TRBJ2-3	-	TGCAGTGCTAGGAAGGGCGGGGGCGTTACGCAGTATTTT	CSARKGGGVTQYF
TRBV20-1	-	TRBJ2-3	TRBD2	TGCAGTGCTAGCCCCCCTCTCCGGGGGGGAGATACGCAGTATTTT	CSASPPLRGGDTQYF
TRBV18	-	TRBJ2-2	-	TGTGCCAGCTCACCACTGGAACAGTTGGGGACCGGGGAGCTGTTTTTT	CASSPLEQLGTGELFF
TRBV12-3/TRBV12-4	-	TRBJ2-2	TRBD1	TGTGCCAGCAGTATAGGGACAGGGGGTACCGGGGAGCTGTTTTTT	CASSIGTGGTGELFF
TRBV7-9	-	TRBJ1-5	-	TGTGCCAGCAGCTCAGAGGGGAGGCCGGGGCAGCCCCAGCATTTT	CASSSEGRPGQPQHF
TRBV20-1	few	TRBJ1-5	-	TGCAGTGCTAGATCCCCCAGGAGTCCTAGCAATCAGCCCCAGCATTTT	CSARSPRSPSNQPQHF
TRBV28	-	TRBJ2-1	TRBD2	TGTGCCAGCAGTCGCCCAAGCGGGGGGGCTAATGAGCAGTTCTTC	CASSRPSGGANEQFF
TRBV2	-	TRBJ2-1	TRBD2	TGTGCCAGCAGTCAAACCGGGACTACCAATGAGCAGTTCTTC	CASSQTGTTNEQFF
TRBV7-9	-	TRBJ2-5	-	TGTGCCAGCAGCTTAGCTTTCGGGGACCAAGAGACCCAGTACTTC	CASSLAFGDQETQYF
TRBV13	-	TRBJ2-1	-	TGTGCCAGCAGCTTAGATCTTAGAAGCAATGAGCAGTTCTTC	CASSLDLRSNEQFF
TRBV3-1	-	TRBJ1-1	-	TGTGCCAGCAGCCAAGATAGACTCTCTGAAGCTTTCTTT	CASSQDRLSEAFF
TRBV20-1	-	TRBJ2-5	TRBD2	TGCAGTGCTAGATTCCCCGGGAGGGCGATAGAGACCCAGTACTTC	CSARFPGRAIETQYF
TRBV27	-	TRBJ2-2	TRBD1	TGTGCCAGCAGTTTATCGCCGGGACAGTACACCGGGGAGCTGTTTTTT	CASSLSPGQYTGELFF
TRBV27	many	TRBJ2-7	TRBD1	TGTGCCAGCAGTCCTTCAACGGGGACAGTGGAGCAGTACTTC	CASSPSTGTVEQYF
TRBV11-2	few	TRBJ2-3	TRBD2	TGTGCCAGCAGCTTAAACTTGGCTAGCGGGGGGAGCACAGATACGCAGTATTTT	CASSLNLASGGSTDTQYF
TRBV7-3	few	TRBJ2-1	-	TGTGCCAGCAGCCAGAGCACTCTTAATGAGCAGTTCTTC	CASSQSTLNEQFF
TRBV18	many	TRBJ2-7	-	TGTGCCAGCTCACCTCTACCGGGACCCCTGGCCTACGAGCAGTACTTC	CASSPLPGPLAYEQYF
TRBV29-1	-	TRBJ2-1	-	TGCAGCGTTGAGGTCGATATCGATGAGCAGTTCTTC	CSVEVDIDEQFF
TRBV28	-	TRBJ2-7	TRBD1	TGTGCCAGCAGACGGACAGGGGGTCACGAGCAGTACTTC	CASRRTGGHEQYF
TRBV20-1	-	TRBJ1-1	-	TGCAGTGCTTTCTCTCCGGATCTGACTGAAGCTTTCTTT	CSAFSPDLTEAFF
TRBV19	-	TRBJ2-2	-	TGTGCCAGTAGTATAGACTGGAGCGTCGCTACCGGGGAGCTGTTTTTT	CASSIDWSVATGELFF